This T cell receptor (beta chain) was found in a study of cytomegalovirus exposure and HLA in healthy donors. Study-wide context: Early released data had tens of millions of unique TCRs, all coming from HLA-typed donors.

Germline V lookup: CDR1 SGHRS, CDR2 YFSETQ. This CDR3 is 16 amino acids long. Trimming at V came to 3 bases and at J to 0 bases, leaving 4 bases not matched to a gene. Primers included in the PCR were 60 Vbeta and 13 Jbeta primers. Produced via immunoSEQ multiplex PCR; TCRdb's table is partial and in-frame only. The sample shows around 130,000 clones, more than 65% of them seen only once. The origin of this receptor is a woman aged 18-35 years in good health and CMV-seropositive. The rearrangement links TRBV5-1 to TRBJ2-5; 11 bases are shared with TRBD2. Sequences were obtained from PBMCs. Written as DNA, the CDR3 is TGCGCCAGCAGCTCCCCTAGCGGGGGGTACCAAGAGACCCAGTACTTC. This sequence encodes CASSSPSGGYQETQYF.